This T cell receptor (beta chain) appears in the sequencing data of a study of regulatory T cells in long-lasting Graves disease. This clonotype was seen ten or more times. Trimming left V 3 bases short and J 3 bases short, with 12 bases between. The V gene's germline CDR1 is DFQATT and CDR2 SNEGSKA (reference sequence). This CDR3 has 14 residues. Combining iRepertoire HTBI primers with Arm-PCR of CDR3 regions, the authors built TCR beta libraries. TCRdb fed the multiplex PCR reads into MiXCR, producing one record per CDR3 protein. The sample carries roughly 510,000 distinct CDR3 sequences, roughly 15% recorded once. Time point reported: newly diagnosed GD, antithyroid drugs for less than 3 months. The authors made the TCR library using RNA they extracted from PBMCs. The data also belong to a second study, concerning T cells in Graves' hyperthyroidism and ophthalmopathy.

The sequenced sample was peripheral blood mononuclear cells (PBMCs), obtained at new diagnosis, from a patient treated with antithyroid drugs. The origin of this receptor is a man younger than 30 with Graves disease. The V and J genes are TRBV20-1 and TRBJ2-1; D uncertain. The DNA of the CDR3 is TGCAGTGCTAGGGGGATTGACGGCTACAATGAGCAGTTCTTC. It yields the protein CSARGIDGYNEQFF.